The clone carrying this T cell receptor (beta chain) turned up a few times. Its antigen is still unknown. This sample stems from a study of blood T cells in healthy people across ages. Germline lookup yields CDR1 ENHRY and CDR2 SYGVKD. V lost 8 bases and J 0 bases, leaving 14 bases between the germline ends. The CDR3 consists of 15 residues. Regarding the study as a whole: Older age went with lower TCR beta diversity per million T cells, in a roughly linear way. Reliance upon unsorted PBMCs precluded definitive naive versus antigen-experienced comparison. No one knew whether donors had CMV, which possibly confounded expanded clonotype changes.

Then a second PCR, running roughly 6 to 11 cycles, was carried out with a sample-barcoded 5' primer and a J-beta primer mix. TCRdb reprocessed the 5' RACE reads via MiXCR and lists one record per CDR3 protein. Here the sample spans 540,000 or so distinct CDR3 sequences, approximately 27% being singletons. Each sample yielded at least 5 micrograms of PBMC total RNA. The V call is TRBV10-3, the J call TRBJ1-3; weak D call: TRBD1 (5 bases). What was sequenced was blood. This TCR was sampled from a woman in her seventies in good health. This CDR3 is CAIGGGFVSGNTIYF. DNA for the CDR3: TGTGCCATCGGGGGGGGATTCGTCTCTGGAAACACCATATATTTT.